The next 26 T cell receptor beta chains were all read from a single sample in a study of blood T cell repertoires in COVID-19 (dated by TCRdb to about 2020). The library relied on the immunoSEQ multiplex PCR assay. TCRdb took over this immuneACCESS table, retaining in-frame rearrangements with V and J assigned. Such tables are incomplete; in checked studies, under half of the missing clones stem from an unresolved V gene, and the remainder is unexplained. For this sample there are under 450,000 clones; about 90% appear just once. The ten largest clones add up to around 3% of the sample. The sequenced material came from PBMCs or T cells enriched from blood (not recorded which). These receptors all come from a woman aged 25 to 45 who had recovered from COVID-19.

The chain couples TRBV5-5 to TRBJ2-7, with 13 bases aligning to TRBD2. Trimming removed 7 bases from V and 0 bases from J; junction bases left unmatched: 4. Germline V gene sequence: CDR1 SGHKS, CDR2 YYEKEE (reference sequence). This CDR3 spans 15 amino acids. CDR3 residues: CASHGLAGASYEQYF. In nucleotides, the CDR3 is TGTGCCAGCCACGGACTAGCGGGGGCCTCCTACGAGCAGTACTTC.

V is TRBV5-1 and J is TRBJ2-5, with a tentative D call TRBD1 (6 bases). Germline CDR1 and CDR2: SGHRS and YFSETQ. V was shortened by 0 bases and J by 6 bases, with 12 bases between the two germline ends. The CDR3 sequence is 14 residues long. The CDR3 sequence is CASSLAQGQQTQYF. As DNA, the CDR3 is TGCGCCAGCAGCTTGGCCCAGGGGCAGCAGACCCAGTACTTC.

On this clone: The junction departs from germline at one end; a sequencing error may be responsible. The chain recombines TRBV7-7 with TRBJ2-1; weak D call: TRBD2 (7 bases). The CDR3 covers 15 residues. The germline CDR1 and CDR2 sequences are SSHAT and FNYEAQ (reference sequence). The CDR3 loop is CASSLGGGRVDEQFF. For the CDR3, the DNA is TGTGCTAGCAGCCTGGGCGGGGGCCGGGTCGATGAGCAGTTCTTC.

The table lists this clone with a few counts. V usage is TRBV6-6 and J usage is TRBJ1-2; D is ambiguous. Per germline, CDR1 MNHNY and CDR2 SVGAGI (reference sequence). Trimming cost V 4 bases and J 4 bases, with 16 bases left between them. The CDR3 runs 15 residues. The DNA for the CDR3 is TGTGCCAGCAGTTCCCCGACAACGAGTCCCTATGGCTACACCTTC. This sequence encodes CASSSPTTSPYGYTF.

The chain carries TRBV19 and TRBJ1-2; TRBD1 might be the D (6 bases). Germline V CDR1 and CDR2: LNHDA, SQIVND (reference sequence). The CDR3 contains 19 residues. Deletions cut 4 bases from V and 2 bases from J, with 26 bases between. CDR3 nucleotide sequence: TGTGCCAGTAGTAGGAGAACAGGGCTCACTTCCGCGATAAACTATGGCTACACCTTC. Translating it yields CASSRRTGLTSAINYGYTF.

The V gene is TRBV5-4, the J gene TRBJ1-2, with D perhaps TRBD1 (6 bases). V lost 4 bases and J 7 bases, leaving 14 bases between the germline ends. This CDR3 is built from 13 residues. The germline gives CDR1 SGHNT, CDR2 YYREEE (reference sequence). Here the CDR3 reads CASSNRDTGGYTF. CDR3 nucleotides: TGTGCCAGCAGCAACCGGGACACGGGTGGCTACACCTTC.

The chain joins TRBV7-9 to TRBJ2-6, with a weak D call TRBD1 (7 bases). Germline V gene sequence: CDR1 SEHNR, CDR2 FQNEAQ (reference sequence). Trimming removed 5 bases at V and 0 bases at J, with 17 bases between. The CDR3 sequence is 18 residues long. CDR3 residues: CASSRAGQSLSGANVLTF. CDR3 bases: TGTGCCAGCAGCCGTGCGGGACAGTCGCTCTCTGGGGCCAACGTCCTGACTTTC.

The chain has TRBV2 and TRBJ2-7, with D possibly TRBD2 on 5 matching bases. The CDR3 covers 13 residues. In germline, CDR1 is SNHLY, CDR2 FYNNEI. Trimming took 6 bases from V and 3 from J, leaving 12 bases between them. DNA for the CDR3: TGTGCCAGCAGCCCCCCCCGGGGCTACGAGCAGTACTTC. Protein sequence: CASSPPRGYEQYF. The variable domain in full, completed from reference TRBV2 and TRBJ2-7, reads EPEVTQTPSHQVTQMGQEVILRCVPISNHLYFYWYRQILGQKVEFLVSFYNNEISEKSEIFDDQFSVERPDGSNFTLKIRSTKLEDSAMYFCASSPPRGYEQYFGPGTRLTVT.

The V and J genes are TRBV28 and TRBJ2-4; a possible D gene is TRBD1 (7 bases). This CDR3 region has 13 residues. V shed 10 bases and J shed 6 bases, with 16 bases lying between them. Looked up from germline, CDR1 is MDHEN and CDR2 is SYDVKM. For the CDR3, the DNA is TGTGCCACTCAATTCCAGGGGGGAAACATTCAGTACTTC. This codes for CATQFQGGNIQYF.

The V gene is TRBV7-9, the J gene TRBJ2-7, with D perhaps TRBD1 (5 bases). V was shortened by 4 bases and J by 2 bases, with 12 bases between the two germline ends. Germline CDR1 and CDR2: SEHNR and FQNEAQ (reference sequence). This CDR3 is built from 14 residues. CDR3 residues: CASSSTTATYEQYF. The CDR3 DNA sequence: TGTGCCAGCAGCTCTACGACAGCAACCTACGAGCAGTACTTC.

The chain is built from TRBV9 and TRBJ1-5; 9 nucleotides agree with TRBD1. The CDR3 consists of 14 residues. CDR1 SGDLS and CDR2 YYNGEE come from the germline V gene. J lost 7 bases, V lost 3 bases, and 5 bases had no gene match. The CDR3 DNA sequence: TGTGCCAGCAGCGAAGGGACAGGGAGGCAGCCCCAGCATTTT. Translating gives CASSEGTGRQPQHF.

The chain carries TRBV5-1 and TRBJ2-5, with a possible D match to TRBD2 (5 bases). This CDR3 has 14 residues. The germline V and J ends were trimmed by 0 bases and 2 bases, with 8 bases remaining between them. Germline CDR1 reads SGHRS; CDR2 reads YFSETQ. The CDR3 loop reads CASSLATGQETQYF. CDR3 coding DNA: TGCGCCAGCAGCTTGGCCACGGGGCAAGAGACCCAGTACTTC.

The chain combines TRBV27 with TRBJ1-1; no firm D call. The CDR3 runs to 15 residues. Germline CDR1 and CDR2: MNHEY and SMNVEV (reference sequence). The V and J ends lost 2 bases and 0 bases respectively, with 10 bases between them. The CDR3 is CASSLRRAVNTEAFF. The CDR3 coding sequence is TGTGCCAGCAGTTTACGGAGGGCGGTGAACACTGAAGCTTTCTTT.

The chain carries TRBV27 and TRBJ2-1; 7 positions agree with TRBD2. The V gene's germline CDR1 is MNHEY and CDR2 SMNVEV (reference sequence). The J segment lost 7 bases and the V segment lost 3 bases, leaving 9 bases of the junction unmatched. CDR3 length equals 15 residues. The CDR3 coding sequence is TGTGCCAGCAGTTTTGGGGGGAGGGCCCAAAATGAGCAGTTCTTC. Amino acid sequence: CASSFGGRAQNEQFF.

The rearrangement joins TRBV27 to TRBJ1-2, with 8 bases matching TRBD1. Germline CDR1 is MNHEY and CDR2 is SMNVEV (reference sequence). With V trimmed by 2 bases and J by 4 bases, 9 bases remained unmatched. This CDR3 region has 16 residues. The CDR3 reads CASSLAGPRGLYGYTF. The CDR3 DNA sequence: TGTGCCAGCAGTTTAGCAGGACCCAGGGGGCTCTATGGCTACACCTTC.

The genes are TRBV7-2 and TRBJ1-1; D is ambiguous. The CDR3 length is 14 residues. Germline CDR1 and CDR2: SGHTA and FQGNSA. Trimming cost V 1 base and J 1 base, with 7 bases left between them. The CDR3: CASSLDIGNTEAFF. In nucleotides, the CDR3 is TGTGCCAGCAGCTTAGATATCGGGAACACTGAAGCTTTCTTT.

The chain is built from TRBV7-6 and TRBJ1-6; D remains unclear. Trimming removed 1 base from V and 4 bases from J, with 11 bases in between. The CDR3 runs 16 residues. CDR1 SGHVS and CDR2 FNYEAQ come from the germline V gene. The CDR3 reads CASSLGEDKYNSPLHF. CDR3 nucleotide sequence: TGTGCCAGCAGCTTAGGGGAGGATAAATATAATTCACCCCTCCACTTT.

This chain connects TRBV7-2 to TRBJ1-6, with 8 nucleotides matching TRBD1. V lost 4 bases and J lost 7; bases outside the gene matches: 6. The CDR3 has 15 residues. Germline values: CDR1 SGHTA, CDR2 FQGNSA. The chain's CDR3 is CASSYLTGVNSPLHF. CDR3 sequence (DNA): TGTGCCAGCAGCTATTTGACAGGGGTGAATTCACCCCTCCACTTT.

CDR3 sequence: CASSLAQANYGYTF. In DNA, the CDR3 is TGTGCCAGCAGCTTAGCGCAGGCTAACTATGGCTACACCTTC. The rearrangement joins TRBV7-9 to TRBJ1-2, with D uncertain. Germline V CDR1 and CDR2: SEHNR, FQNEAQ (reference sequence). The V and J ends lost 0 bases and 0 bases respectively, with 5 bases between them. The CDR3 is made up of 14 amino acids.

The V and J genes are TRBV7-8 and TRBJ2-1; TRBD2 matches 11 bases. V shed 1 base and J 8 bases; nucleotides not matched to a gene: 4. The CDR3 runs to 15 residues. Germline values: CDR1 SGHVS, CDR2 FQNEAQ. This chain's CDR3 is CASSLGLAGGHEQFF. The CDR3 nucleotides are TGTGCCAGCAGCTTAGGGCTAGCGGGAGGTCATGAGCAGTTCTTC.

The chain recombines TRBV19 with TRBJ1-1; 10 bases agree with TRBD1. J lost 0 bases, V lost 6 bases, and 10 bases had no gene match. CDR3 length: 17 residues. Per the germline V gene, CDR1 is LNHDA and CDR2 is SQIVND (reference sequence). The CDR3 DNA reads TGTGCCAGTAGACGATACGGGACAGGGGAAATGAACACTGAAGCTTTCTTT. Its protein is CASRRYGTGEMNTEAFF.

In its sample, this clone was seen once. The rearrangement links TRBV19 to TRBJ2-2, with D hard to call. The V gene lost 9 bases and the J gene lost 5 bases, with 7 bases spanning the gap. CDR3 length: 11 amino acids. Looked up from germline, CDR1 is LNHDA and CDR2 is SQIVND (reference sequence). The CDR3 reads CASGFTGELFF. In nucleotides, the CDR3 is TGTGCCAGCGGTTTTACCGGGGAGCTGTTTTTT.

V and J are TRBV15 and TRBJ1-2; D is ambiguous. CDR1 is LNHNV, CDR2 YYDKDF, per germline (reference sequence). The CDR3 runs to 15 residues. V was pared by 0 bases and J by 4 bases, with 12 bases between. The CDR3 coding sequence is TGTGCCACCAGCAGAGATCGGTTAGCTCCCTATGGCTACACCTTC. Protein sequence: CATSRDRLAPYGYTF.

This clone has only a few counts. V and J are TRBV24-1 and TRBJ1-5, with unresolved D. V was shortened by 4 bases and J by 1 base, with 7 bases between the two germline ends. Germline assignment: CDR1 KGHDR and CDR2 SFDVKD. The CDR3 consists of 14 residues. CDR3: CATSEGRSNQPQHF. Here the CDR3 DNA reads TGTGCCACCAGTGAGGGCAGGAGCAATCAGCCCCAGCATTTT.

Here the CDR3 DNA reads TGTGCCAGCAGCTTACGGGACCTACTAGCGGTTAACAATGAGCAGTTCTTC. This encodes CASSLRDLLAVNNEQFF. The V call is TRBV7-9, the J call TRBJ2-1; TRBD2 agrees at 8 bases. Germline CDR1 SEHNR, CDR2 FQNEAQ (reference sequence). The CDR3 covers 17 residues. V shed 2 bases, J shed 5 bases, and the junction held 11 bases outside the gene matches.

This clone was found a few times. The rearrangement uses TRBV27 and TRBJ1-1, with a tentative D call TRBD1 (5 bases). This CDR3 spans 15 amino acids. Germline-derived CDR1 and CDR2 are MNHEY and SMNVEV (reference sequence). V was shortened by 8 bases and J by 1 base, with 17 bases between the two germline ends. The CDR3 DNA reads as TGTGCCAGCGGGCGGGGACCGATCCCGAACACTGAAGCTTTCTTT. Protein sequence: CASGRGPIPNTEAFF.